The 5 T cell receptor beta chains in this list originate from one sample, sequenced in a study of T cells in Graves' hyperthyroidism and ophthalmopathy (dated by TCRdb to the late 2010s). The library was prepared using multiplex PCR. TCRdb records Illumina HiSeq 2000 as the sequencer. Amplification of TCR beta CDR3 regions was carried out from RNA transcripts. The first round of RT-PCR for the TCR CDR3 was performed with the HTBI primer set and the Qiagen OneStep RT-PCR kit. TCRdb reprocessed the public reads (quality trimming at Q25 with fastp, clone calling with MiXCR) and kept in-frame beta chains. Rows are unified per CDR3 protein, each entry keeping the most common DNA and genes. The sample has 500,000 to 650,000 distinct CDR3 sequences on record, around 15% of them singletons. The top ten constitute approximately 13% of the sample. What was sequenced was blood. These receptors were collected from a woman aged 40 to 50 with Graves' hyperthyroidism.

This clonotype showed up just a few times. The V and J genes are TRBV9 and TRBJ2-3; perhaps TRBD1 as D (5 bases). CDR1 SGDLS and CDR2 YYNGEE come from the germline V gene. The germline V and J ends were trimmed by 4 bases and 0 bases, with 15 bases remaining between them. The CDR3 has 16 residues. The CDR3, as DNA: TGTGCCAGCAGCACCCAACAGGTCAAGAGCACAGATACGCAGTATTTT. Amino acid sequence: CASSTQQVKSTDTQYF.

The chain carries TRBV7-8 and TRBJ1-2; 8 nucleotides agree with TRBD1. With 3 bases clipped from V and 5 bases from J, the junction kept 8 bases outside the gene matches. Per germline, CDR1 SGHVS and CDR2 FQNEAQ. The CDR3 totals 15 residues. This CDR3 reads CASSFTEQGVYGYTF. The CDR3 coding sequence is TGTGCCAGCAGCTTTACCGAACAGGGGGTATATGGCTACACCTTC.

V usage is TRBV27 and J usage is TRBJ2-5; D remains ambiguous. V lost 6 bases to trimming and J lost 0 bases, with 8 bases between them. From germline, CDR1 is MNHEY and CDR2 SMNVEV (reference sequence). This CDR3 is built from 13 residues. The CDR3 DNA reads TGTGCCAGCAGGAAGGAATACCAAGAGACCCAGTACTTC. Protein product: CASRKEYQETQYF.

The rearrangement links TRBV7-2 to TRBJ2-7, with 9 bases identical to TRBD2. With 2 bases clipped from V and 1 base from J, the junction kept 6 bases outside the gene matches. There are 16 residues in the CDR3. Germline V lookup: CDR1 SGHTA, CDR2 FQGNSA. This CDR3 is CASSLPTSGSSYEQYF. The CDR3 DNA is TGTGCCAGCAGCTTACCGACTAGCGGATCTTCCTACGAGCAGTACTTC.

This clonotype was seen more than once but under ten times. The chain has TRBV9 and TRBJ2-2, with a possible D match to TRBD2 (6 bases). The CDR3 consists of 16 residues. V lost 0 bases, J lost 1 base, and 10 bases lay in between. Germline loops: CDR1 SGDLS, CDR2 YYNGEE. For the CDR3, the DNA is TGTGCCAGCAGCGTAGCCGGGGGTGGGAACACCGGGGAGCTGTTTTTT. Translation gives CASSVAGGGNTGELFF.